The T cell receptor (beta chain) described here comes from a study of T cells in Graves' hyperthyroidism and ophthalmopathy. Overall study: Once the initial diagnosis was made, peripheral blood was obtained before any treatment.

CDR3 size: 14 residues. Trimming took 0 bases from V and 7 from J, leaving 12 bases between them. Germline V gene lookup returns CDR1 MNHEY and CDR2 SMNVEV (reference sequence). This clonotype occurred once. TCR beta CDR3 sequences were amplified from RNA transcripts. First-round RT-PCR of the TCR CDR3 relied on the HTBI primer set. TCRdb passed the multiplex PCR reads through MiXCR, listing each CDR3 protein once. Among fewer than 350,000 distinct CDR3 sequences listed, 12% to 15% were seen once. This clonotype was obtained from a woman aged 40 to 55 with Graves' hyperthyroidism. The sequencing input was blood. This rearrangement joins TRBV27 to TRBJ1-1, with a tentative D call TRBD1 (5 bases). This chain's CDR3 is CASSLSGGTDEAFF. Written as DNA, the CDR3 is TGTGCCAGCAGTTTATCTGGGGGGACGGATGAAGCTTTCTTT.